Each of the 31 T cell receptor beta chains below was sequenced from the same sample in a study of shared clonotypes between healthy human individuals. Libraries were prepared by immunoSEQ multiplex PCR; TCRdb keeps only in-frame clonotypes and omits some of them. The sample includes 2 million to 2.5 million clones, approximately 93% of them seen just once. The sequenced sample was naive CD4+ T cells from PBMCs. Stated subset: CD45RA+ positively selected. These receptors were obtained from a man between 18 and 29 years old in good health. Some clones in this sample may be carry-over from other donors' samples.

V gene TRBV28 combines with J gene TRBJ1-2; D gene uncertain. The germline V gene has CDR1 MDHEN and CDR2 SYDVKM. V lost 6 bases, J lost 9 bases, and 11 bases lay in between. CDR3 size: 11 residues. The CDR3, as DNA: TGTGCCAGCAGGAGTTCAGGAAGCTACACCTTC. It encodes CASRSSGSYTF.

The gene calls are TRBV19 and TRBJ2-7, with a possible D match to TRBD2 (5 bases). The CDR3 sequence is 12 residues long. Trimming took off 3 bases at V and 6 bases at J, with 9 bases between the two ends. Germline lookup yields CDR1 LNHDA and CDR2 SQIVND (reference sequence). CDR3 in amino acids: CASSMRVGEQYF. The CDR3 DNA follows: TGTGCCAGTAGTATGAGGGTTGGCGAGCAGTACTTC.

The chain combines TRBV7-3 with TRBJ1-2; D is unresolved. This CDR3 has 15 amino acids. Per the germline V gene, CDR1 is SGHTA and CDR2 is FQGTGA. V lost 5 bases, J lost 4 bases, and 17 bases lay in between. In nucleotides, the CDR3 is TGTGCCAGCAGCCCCGACGCGGGGTCGTTCTATGGCTACACCTTC. Amino acid sequence: CASSPDAGSFYGYTF.

The chain joins TRBV2 to TRBJ2-1; 7 nucleotides agree with TRBD1. The trim removed 5 bases at V and 2 bases at J, leaving 6 bases unmatched. Germline loops: CDR1 SNHLY, CDR2 FYNNEI. The CDR3 contains 15 residues. CDR3 protein: CASSSSRGPYNEQFF. DNA for the CDR3: TGTGCCAGCAGTTCTTCTAGGGGGCCCTACAATGAGCAGTTCTTC.

This clone was recorded once. This chain connects TRBV7-9 to TRBJ2-1; 9 positions agree with TRBD2. The ends lost 4 bases at V and 4 bases at J; junction bases unmatched: 11. This CDR3 comprises 17 residues. Germline V CDR1 and CDR2: SEHNR, FQNEAQ (reference sequence). The CDR3 DNA is TGTGCCAGCAGCTCAGGCGGAGCGGGAGGAAGATACAATGAGCAGTTCTTC. Its translation: CASSSGGAGGRYNEQFF.

This chain connects TRBV4-2 to TRBJ2-7; D ambiguous. Trimming removed 0 bases from V and 1 base from J, with 10 bases in between. Germline CDR1 is LGHNA and CDR2 is YNFKEQ. The CDR3 consists of 15 residues. This chain's CDR3 is CASSQDLTLSYEQYF. The CDR3 DNA sequence: TGTGCCAGCAGCCAAGATCTGACACTATCCTACGAGCAGTACTTC.

This clone has more than one count but fewer than ten. V and J are TRBV27 and TRBJ1-1; D gene ambiguous. In germline, CDR1 is MNHEY, CDR2 SMNVEV (reference sequence). The CDR3 has 11 amino acids. Trimming stripped 6 bases from V and 6 bases from J, with 8 bases between. The CDR3 DNA reads as TGTGCCAGCAGGGAAAGGTCTGAAGCTTTCTTT. Its translation: CASRERSEAFF.

As regards this clone: Other nucleotide sequences from this sample produce the same CDR3. The rearrangement links TRBV7-8 to TRBJ1-2; maybe TRBD1 (6 bases). The CDR3 covers 13 residues. Per the germline V gene, CDR1 is SGHVS and CDR2 is FQNEAQ. Trimming removed 4 bases at V and 2 bases at J, with 8 bases between. DNA of the CDR3: TGTGCCAGCAGCTCAGGACAGAACTATGGCTACACCTTC. Protein: CASSSGQNYGYTF.

This chain connects TRBV7-8 to TRBJ1-1; perhaps TRBD1 as D (5 bases). Germline V CDR1 and CDR2: SGHVS, FQNEAQ. V was cut by 1 base and J by 10 bases, with 19 bases left in between. CDR3 length: 15 residues. CDR3: CASSLGGLGERGAFF. In nucleotides, the CDR3 is TGTGCCAGCAGCTTAGGAGGTTTGGGGGAGAGGGGAGCTTTCTTT. The full variable domain, rest sourced from reference TRBV7-8 and TRBJ1-1, is GAGVSQSPRYKVAKRGQDVALRCDPISGHVSLFWYQQALGQGPEFLTYFQNEAQLDKSGLPSDRFFAERPEGSVSTLKIQRTQQEDSAVYLCASSLGGLGERGAFFGQGTRLTVV.

This clone was counted a single time. This chain joins TRBV2 and TRBJ1-2; D uncertain. The CDR3 totals 14 residues. Per germline, CDR1 SNHLY and CDR2 FYNNEI. V lost 8 bases and J lost 9, with 22 bases in between. CDR3: CASGEDARVTSYTF. Written as DNA, the CDR3 is TGTGCCAGCGGGGAGGACGCCCGGGTGACCAGCTACACCTTC.

The V call is TRBV11-3, the J call TRBJ2-7; 11 nucleotides match TRBD2. Unmatched junction bases numbered 8, after V lost 5 bases and J lost 2 bases. This CDR3 comprises 16 residues. Germline CDR1 and CDR2: SGHNT and YENEEA. CDR3 DNA sequence: TGTGCCAGCAGCCAAAGCCCACTAGCGGGAGCCTACGAGCAGTACTTC. Its translation is CASSQSPLAGAYEQYF.

The chain recombines TRBV27 with TRBJ1-3; the match to TRBD1 covers 7 bases. This CDR3 spans 16 amino acids. Germline V gene lookup returns CDR1 MNHEY and CDR2 SMNVEV (reference sequence). Unmatched junction bases numbered 7, after V lost 5 bases and J lost 0 bases. CDR3 in DNA: TGTGCCAGCAGTAGACTTCGACAGGGCTCTGGAAACACCATATATTTT. Its protein product is CASSRLRQGSGNTIYF.

The V call is TRBV4-2, the J call TRBJ2-3; 14 nucleotides match TRBD2. CDR1 LGHNA and CDR2 YNFKEQ come from the germline V gene. The J segment lost 4 bases and the V segment lost 1 base, leaving 7 bases of the junction unmatched. This CDR3 comprises 18 residues. The CDR3 DNA is TGTGCCAGCAGCCAAGTAGGACTAGCGGGAGGTCTCCCAGATACGCAGTATTTT. It yields the protein CASSQVGLAGGLPDTQYF.

In the case of this clone: Distinct nucleotide sequences in the sample also encode this CDR3. The chain links TRBV2 to TRBJ2-2; possible D gene TRBD1, 7 bases. Trimming cost V 6 bases and J 4 bases, with 12 bases left between them. The V gene's germline CDR1 is SNHLY and CDR2 FYNNEI. The CDR3 sequence is 14 residues long. The CDR3: CASSGQGGTGELFF. As DNA, the CDR3 is TGTGCCAGCAGCGGCCAGGGGGGCACCGGGGAGCTGTTTTTT.

V usage is TRBV6-5 and J usage is TRBJ2-7; D perhaps matches TRBD1 (5 bases). The germline V gene encodes CDR1 MNHEY and CDR2 SVGAGI. The V gene lost 8 bases and the J gene lost 0 bases, with 11 bases spanning the gap. The CDR3 loop spans 13 amino acids. The CDR3 loop is CASPPRDSYEQYF. The CDR3 region has the DNA TGTGCCAGCCCACCCAGGGACTCCTACGAGCAGTACTTC.

The chain links TRBV4-3 to TRBJ2-3, with D tentatively TRBD2 (6 bases). Per the germline V gene, CDR1 is LGHNA and CDR2 is YSLEER. Between the trimmed V and J ends, which lost 4 bases and 2 bases, there was a span of 19 bases. The CDR3 totals 17 residues. The CDR3 reads CASSPKPGLQNTDTQYF. The DNA for the CDR3 is TGCGCCAGCAGCCCTAAACCGGGACTGCAAAACACAGATACGCAGTATTTT.

The chain couples TRBV7-3 to TRBJ2-6; 7 bases fit TRBD1. After removal of 5 bases from V and 2 bases from J, the junction contained 9 bases not matched to a gene. The CDR3 sequence is 17 residues long. CDR1 is SGHTA, CDR2 FQGTGA, per germline. The CDR3 here is CASSKRGDRAGANVLTF. In DNA, the CDR3 is TGTGCCAGCAGCAAAAGGGGAGACAGGGCTGGGGCCAACGTCCTGACTTTC. The full variable domain, its missing parts supplied by reference TRBV7-3 and TRBJ2-6, is GAGVSQTPSNKVTEKGKYVELRCDPISGHTALYWYRQSLGQGPEFLIYFQGTGAADDSGLPNDRFFAVRPEGSVSTLKIQRTERGDSAVYLCASSKRGDRAGANVLTFGAGSRLTVL.

Concerning this clone itself: This sample also contains other DNA sequences that code for the same CDR3. The V gene is TRBV5-1, the J gene TRBJ2-3; TRBD1 agrees at 8 bases. Germline V gives CDR1 SGHRS, CDR2 YFSETQ. CDR3 length equals 15 residues. V dropped 4 bases and J dropped 0; count of bases not matched to a gene: 4. CDR3 residues: CASSPGTGSTDTQYF. The CDR3 coding sequence is TGCGCCAGCAGCCCGGGGACAGGTAGCACAGATACGCAGTATTTT.

The CDR3 region is CASSDGRAGTGELFF. CDR3 nucleotide sequence: TGTGCCAGCAGTGACGGCAGGGCGGGCACCGGGGAGCTGTTTTTT. The chain recombines TRBV6-1 with TRBJ2-2; D may correspond to TRBD1 or TRBD2 (5 bases each). Trimming removed 3 bases from V and 4 bases from J, with 12 bases in between. Germline V gives CDR1 MNHNS, CDR2 SASEGT. The CDR3 loop spans 15 amino acids.

This sequence joins TRBV4-1 and TRBJ2-1, with 12 bases lining up with TRBD2. Trimming cost V 4 bases and J 9 bases; bases outside gene matches: 7. The germline V gene encodes CDR1 MGHRA and CDR2 YSYEKL. The CDR3 runs 15 residues. The CDR3 nucleotides are TGCGCCAGCAGCCTCACTAGCGGGAGGATGAGTGAGCAGTTCTTC. This encodes CASSLTSGRMSEQFF.

The rearrangement links TRBV27 to TRBJ2-2, with 10 bases identical to TRBD2. This CDR3 contains 16 residues. CDR1 and CDR2 from the germline V gene are MNHEY and SMNVEV (reference sequence). The V gene end was trimmed by 4 bases and the J gene end by 4 bases; junction bases not matched to a gene: 6. The CDR3 reads CASSSASGSPTGELFF. The CDR3 region has the DNA TGTGCCAGCAGTTCCGCTAGCGGGAGCCCCACCGGGGAGCTGTTTTTT.

V gene TRBV11-3 combines with J gene TRBJ2-3; tentative D call: TRBD1 (5 bases). Germline V gene sequence: CDR1 SGHNT, CDR2 YENEEA. V gave up 3 bases and J gave up 4 bases, with 11 bases separating them. The CDR3 consists of 14 residues. CDR3 nucleotide sequence: TGTGCCAGCAGCTTGGGCAGGGCCCCAGATACGCAGTATTTT. It is translated as CASSLGRAPDTQYF.

This CDR3 reads CASSRNRAPDTQYF. The CDR3 DNA is TGTGCCAGCAGCCGCAACAGGGCCCCGGATACGCAGTATTTT. The V gene is TRBV11-2, the J gene TRBJ2-3; possibly TRBD1 for D (6 bases). This CDR3 spans 14 amino acids. The germline V gene encodes CDR1 SGHAT and CDR2 FQNNGV. V was shortened by 5 bases and J by 6 bases, with 15 bases between the two germline ends.

V is TRBV7-9 and J is TRBJ1-1; D remains unclear. V was shortened by 7 bases and J by 1 base, with 13 bases between the two germline ends. This CDR3 has 14 residues. The germline gives CDR1 SEHNR, CDR2 FQNEAQ (reference sequence). The CDR3 DNA reads TGTGCCAGCAACCTTACCCCCAAGAACACTGAAGCTTTCTTT. Residues: CASNLTPKNTEAFF.

The chain links TRBV28 to TRBJ1-2; D is unclear. Germline V gene sequence: CDR1 MDHEN, CDR2 SYDVKM. CDR3 size: 12 residues. Deletions cut 2 bases from V and 4 bases from J, with 5 bases between. The CDR3 reads CASSLAPYGYTF. CDR3 nucleotides: TGTGCCAGCAGTTTAGCGCCCTATGGCTACACCTTC.

CDR3 in DNA: TGTGCCAGCTCACCAACGGGGTTGGGAGAGCAGTACTTC. Translation: CASSPTGLGEQYF. The genes are TRBV18 and TRBJ2-7, with D possibly being TRBD2 (5 bases). Germline V gene lookup returns CDR1 KGHSH and CDR2 LQKENI. The CDR3 loop spans 13 amino acids. Trimming pared 2 bases from V and 7 bases from J, leaving 12 bases between.

V is TRBV7-3 and J is TRBJ2-1; 10 bases fit TRBD2. J was trimmed by 4 bases and V by 5 bases; bases with no gene match: 5. The CDR3 totals 15 residues. Germline V gene data show CDR1 as SGHTA and CDR2 as FQGTGA. For the CDR3, the DNA is TGTGCCAGCAGCGTAGCGGGAGGAGGGTACAATGAGCAGTTCTTC. This translates into CASSVAGGGYNEQFF.

As for this clone: The sample contains more than one DNA sequence encoding this CDR3. The chain uses TRBV4-2 and TRBJ1-5; TRBD1 agrees at 7 bases. This CDR3 is 16 amino acids long. Per germline, CDR1 LGHNA and CDR2 YNFKEQ. V was clipped by 0 bases and J by 3 bases; unmatched bases: 5. The CDR3 loop reads CASSQDGDRFNQPQHF. The CDR3 DNA reads as TGTGCCAGCAGCCAAGACGGGGACAGATTCAATCAGCCCCAGCATTTT.

This clone was counted only a few times. Within the sample, other DNA sequences also encode this same CDR3. The rearrangement uses TRBV25-1 and TRBJ2-7; 12 nucleotides match TRBD2. Germline V gene lookup returns CDR1 MGHDK and CDR2 SYGVNS. V was pared by 6 bases and J by 3 bases, with 0 bases of the junction left unmatched. This CDR3 spans 13 amino acids. The CDR3 nucleotides are TGTGCCAGCAGGACTAGCGGGAGCTACGAGCAGTACTTC. This gives the protein CASRTSGSYEQYF.

The V call is TRBV6-5, the J call TRBJ1-1; D uncertain. Trimming shortened V by 0 bases and J by 2 bases, and 13 bases separated the two germline ends. The germline V gene has CDR1 MNHEY and CDR2 SVGAGI. The CDR3 covers 16 residues. CDR3 coding DNA: TGTGCCAGCAGTTACTCGGCAGTGGCAGCAAACACTGAAGCTTTCTTT. Protein sequence: CASSYSAVAANTEAFF.

The V gene is TRBV5-1, the J gene TRBJ2-3, with D maybe TRBD2 (5 bases). This CDR3 has 13 amino acids. The germline CDR1 and CDR2 sequences are SGHRS and YFSETQ. V shed 3 bases and J shed 2 bases, with 7 bases lying between them. The CDR3 DNA reads as TGCGCCAGCAGCTACGACTACACAGATACGCAGTATTTT. Its translation is CASSYDYTDTQYF.